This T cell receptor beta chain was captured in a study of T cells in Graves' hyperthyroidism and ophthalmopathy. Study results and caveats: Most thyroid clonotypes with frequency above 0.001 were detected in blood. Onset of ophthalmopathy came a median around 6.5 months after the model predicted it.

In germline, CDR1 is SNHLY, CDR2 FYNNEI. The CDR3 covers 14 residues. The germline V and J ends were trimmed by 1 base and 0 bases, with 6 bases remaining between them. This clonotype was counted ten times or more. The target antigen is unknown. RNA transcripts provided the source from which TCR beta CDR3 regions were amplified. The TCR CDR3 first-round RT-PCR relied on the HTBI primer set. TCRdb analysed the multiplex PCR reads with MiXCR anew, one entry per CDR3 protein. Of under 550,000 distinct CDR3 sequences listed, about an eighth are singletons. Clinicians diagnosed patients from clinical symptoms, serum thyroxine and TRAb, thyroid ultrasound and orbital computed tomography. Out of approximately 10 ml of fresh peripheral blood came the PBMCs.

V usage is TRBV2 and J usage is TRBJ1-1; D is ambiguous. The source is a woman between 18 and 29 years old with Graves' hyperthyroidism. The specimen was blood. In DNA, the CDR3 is TGTGCCAGCAGTGAAGTAGTGATGAACACTGAAGCTTTCTTT. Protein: CASSEVVMNTEAFF.